These 9 T cell receptor beta chains share one sample of origin, sequenced in a study of technical replicates of blood from a few donors. This table comes from immunoSEQ multiplex PCR, and its TCRdb copy is limited to in-frame clones, with some not included. The sample gives fewer than 95,000 clones, 91% of which show up once; less than 0.3% is in the top ten. Input material: T cells isolated from PBMCs. The receptor set was obtained from a human donor in good health.

This clone was found once. The chain combines TRBV7-9 with TRBJ2-3; 11 bases fit TRBD2. The CDR3 is made up of 17 amino acids. V lost 5 bases to trimming and J lost 8 bases; unmatched junction nucleotides: 15. Germline V CDR1 and CDR2: SEHNR, FQNEAQ (reference sequence). The CDR3 protein is CASSVRLAGGNSGTQYF. The CDR3 DNA is TGTGCCAGCAGCGTACGGCTAGCGGGGGGAAATTCCGGTACGCAGTATTTT. Supplemented by reference TRBV7-9 and TRBJ2-3, the full variable domain reads DTGVSQNPRHKITKRGQNVTFRCDPISEHNRLYWYRQTLGQGPEFLTYFQNEAQLEKSRLLSDRFSAERPKGSFSTLEIQRTEQGDSAMYLCASSVRLAGGNSGTQYFGPGTRLTVL.

This rearrangement joins TRBV25-1 to TRBJ2-3; 8 positions match TRBD2. Germline values: CDR1 MGHDK, CDR2 SYGVNS. The CDR3 has 16 amino acids. J gave up 3 bases and V 1 base, and 6 bases lay outside the gene matches. The DNA for the CDR3 is TGTGCCAGCAGTGAATGGGCGGGGGGCCTTACAGATACGCAGTATTTT. Translating it yields CASSEWAGGLTDTQYF.

The rearrangement links TRBV5-1 to TRBJ1-2, with D perhaps TRBD1 (6 bases). Germline assignment: CDR1 SGHRS and CDR2 YFSETQ. This CDR3 has 16 amino acids. V was clipped by 6 bases and J by 6 bases, with 24 bases between them. The CDR3 DNA reads as TGCGCCAGCATTCCAGGCGCGGGGGGCGCCGGGGATGGCTACACCTTC. This gives the protein CASIPGAGGAGDGYTF. Based on the CDR3 plus reference TRBV5-1 and TRBJ1-2, the full variable domain is KAGVTQTPRYLIKTRGQQVTLSCSPISGHRSVSWYQQTPGQGLQFLFEYFSETQRNKGNFPGRFSGRQFSNSRSEMNVSTLELGDSALYLCASIPGAGGAGDGYTFGSGTRLTVV.

This clone came up a few times. The chain uses TRBV7-9 and TRBJ1-1, with D hard to call. There are 17 residues in the CDR3. V was shortened by 4 bases and J by 3 bases, with 21 bases between the two germline ends. The germline CDR1 and CDR2 sequences are SEHNR and FQNEAQ (reference sequence). The CDR3 sequence is CASSSKLTGKRDTEAFF. In DNA, the CDR3 is TGTGCCAGCAGCTCCAAACTCACGGGGAAAAGGGACACTGAAGCTTTCTTT.

The chain employs TRBV29-1 and TRBJ2-2; D possibly corresponds to TRBD1 (7 bases). V was shortened by 2 bases and J by 6 bases, with 19 bases between the two germline ends. The CDR3 consists of 16 residues. Germline lookup yields CDR1 SQVTM and CDR2 ANQGSEA. CDR3 coding DNA: TGCAGCGTTGAAAATAGTCGGACAGGCGGGGCCGGGGAGCTGTTTTTT. Protein sequence: CSVENSRTGGAGELFF.

The chain links TRBV18 to TRBJ1-5; D gene uncertain. Germline CDR1 KGHSH, CDR2 LQKENI. This CDR3 spans 15 amino acids. V lost 6 bases to trimming and J lost 0 bases, with 12 bases between them. The CDR3 region is CASSPLESSNQPQHF. CDR3 in DNA: TGTGCCAGCTCCCCGCTTGAGAGTAGCAATCAGCCCCAGCATTTT.

The rearrangement uses TRBV27 and TRBJ2-7; 7 bases are a match to TRBD1. In germline, CDR1 is MNHEY, CDR2 SMNVEV (reference sequence). Trimming cost V 2 bases and J 3 bases; bases outside gene matches: 13. This CDR3 has 17 amino acids. This CDR3 reads CASSLQGQTFLLYEQYF. The DNA for the CDR3 is TGTGCCAGCAGTTTACAGGGACAGACATTCCTACTCTACGAGCAGTACTTC.

This clone showed up just once. This sequence joins TRBV6-4 and TRBJ1-2, with D perhaps TRBD1 (5 bases). Germline V CDR1 and CDR2: MRHNA, SNTAGT. The CDR3 covers 16 residues. The V and J ends lost 0 bases and 2 bases respectively, with 13 bases between them. CDR3 bases: TGTGCCAGCAGTGACTCTTTCAGGGTCGAGAACTATGGCTACACCTTC. Protein product: CASSDSFRVENYGYTF.

The chain has TRBV6-5 and TRBJ2-1, with D possibly TRBD2 on 5 matching bases. The CDR3 consists of 15 residues. Germline V CDR1 and CDR2: MNHEY, SVGAGI. Trimming cost V 3 bases and J 6 bases, with 15 bases left between them. The CDR3 region is CASSYYGVGLNEQFF. The CDR3 DNA reads TGTGCCAGCAGTTATTACGGGGTTGGTCTCAATGAGCAGTTCTTC.